The following is a TCR beta chain sequence with its context. TCRdb analysed the 5' RACE reads with MiXCR anew, one entry per CDR3 protein. The repertoire holds approximately 100,000 distinct CDR3 sequences, with 11% as singletons. The entry originates in a study of T-cell memory formation after mild COVID-19. CDR1 MGHRA and CDR2 YSYEKL come from the germline V gene. Trimming at V came to 5 bases and at J to 2 bases, leaving 8 bases not matched to a gene. CDR3 length: 16 amino acids. The chain uses TRBV4-1 and TRBJ2-3; TRBD1 agrees at 9 bases. The sequenced material came from PBMCs or a T cell subset sorted from them (not recorded which). The sequence derives from a man between 18 and 29 years old who had mild COVID-19 (a few samples of this study predate the infection). Cell type and time point are not known. CDR3: CASSLSGTGLTDTQYF. As DNA, the CDR3 is TGCGCCAGCAGCTTAAGTGGGACAGGGCTCACAGATACGCAGTATTTT.